The clone carrying this T cell receptor (beta chain) was counted ten times or more. Its antigen is unidentified. This sample is drawn from a study of identical twins. Study-wide results and limits: Where out-of-frame alpha sequences were twin-shared, they showed excess low generation probability.

TCRdb analysed the 5' RACE reads with MiXCR anew, one entry per CDR3 protein. The top ten hold about 2.7% of the sample, which has roughly 480,000 distinct CDR3 sequences, 20% to 25% seen once. CDR1 is DFQATT, CDR2 SNEGSKA, per germline (reference sequence). After removal of 6 bases from V and 6 bases from J, the junction contained 2 bases not matched to a gene. The CDR3 is made up of 13 amino acids. This same sample was also part of a study on T cells expressing NK-cell markers. This second study notes: HCMV specificity of the expanded NKG2C+ T cell clones was not established.

This receptor was taken from a woman younger than 35 in good health. The genes are TRBV20-1 and TRBJ2-1; TRBD2 matches 13 bases. The sample was CD4+ T cells sorted from blood. This CDR3 reads CSAGLAGVNEQFF. CDR3 DNA: TGCAGTGCAGGACTAGCGGGGGTCAATGAGCAGTTCTTC.